This TCR beta chain derives from a study of OX40 agonist ivuxolimab in advanced cancers. Study-wide findings and caveats: Researchers report that CD8+ T cells had, on average, more expanded clones than CD4+.

Measured with immunoSEQ multiplex PCR; TCRdb has only the in-frame clones, and not every one. The sample contains around 49,000 clones, approximately 87% of which appear only once. In the case of this clone: The antigen remains unidentified.

Between the trimmed V and J ends, which lost 5 bases and 4 bases, there was a span of 17 bases. Germline V gives CDR1 LGHNT, CDR2 FRNRAP. The CDR3 length is 16 residues. This specimen consisted of CD4+ or CD8+ T cells sorted from blood, obtained in a trial of the OX40 agonist ivuxolimab. This chain uses TRBV12-5 with TRBJ1-4; D is unresolved. The TCR was taken from an adult with an advanced solid tumor such as melanoma, head and neck, liver or kidney cancer. CDR3 loop: CASGGPLAGVNEKLFF. As DNA, the CDR3 is TGTGCTAGTGGTGGCCCCCTGGCCGGGGTTAATGAAAAACTGTTTTTT.